The 20 T cell receptor beta chains presented below share a single source sample, sequenced in a study of blood T cell repertoires in COVID-19 (dated by TCRdb to 2020 to 2022). Library prep was done by the immunoSEQ multiplex PCR assay. Here the immuneACCESS table is served through TCRdb, limited to in-frame sequences with V and J called. Missing clones are a known gap in these copies; in checked studies unresolved V genes cover under half, and the rest lacks a known reason. The sample table records hundreds of thousands of clones; more than 85% of these occur just once. The top ten hold 4.3% of the sample. The sequencing input was peripheral blood. The receptors derive from a woman in her thirties with acute or convalescent COVID-19.

This chain links TRBV19 with TRBJ2-3, with TRBD2 as a possible D gene (6 bases). This CDR3 has 15 residues. The V end lost 6 bases, the J end lost 4 bases, and 17 bases lay between the germline ends. Per the germline V gene, CDR1 is LNHDA and CDR2 is SQIVND (reference sequence). The CDR3 is CASSIAGGEADTQYF. In nucleotides, the CDR3 is TGTGCCAGTAGCATCGCCGGAGGGGAGGCAGATACGCAGTATTTT.

The chain recombines TRBV28 with TRBJ1-2; perhaps TRBD1 as D (6 bases). V dropped 2 bases and J dropped 3 bases, with 7 bases sitting between them. In germline, CDR1 is MDHEN, CDR2 SYDVKM. This CDR3 region has 13 residues. CDR3 loop: CASSLGGDYGYTF. The DNA for the CDR3 is TGTGCCAGCAGTTTAGGGGGCGACTATGGCTACACCTTC.

The rearrangement uses TRBV9 and TRBJ2-2; 9 bases align to TRBD2. Germline V CDR1 and CDR2: SGDLS, YYNGEE. V was pared by 0 bases and J by 4 bases, with 4 bases of the junction left unmatched. There are 16 residues in the CDR3. The CDR3 region is CASSVGGSGGTGELFF. CDR3 sequence (DNA): TGTGCCAGCAGCGTAGGAGGTAGCGGGGGCACCGGGGAGCTGTTTTTT.

The rearrangement links TRBV6-5 to TRBJ1-2; 10 bases match TRBD1. This CDR3 spans 14 amino acids. The junction had 3 bases not matched to a gene; V was cut back by 6 bases and J by 2 bases. Germline V gene lookup returns CDR1 MNHEY and CDR2 SVGAGI. The CDR3, as DNA: TGTGCCAGCAGGGTGGGACAGGGGAACTATGGCTACACCTTC. Encoded protein: CASRVGQGNYGYTF.

This sequence joins TRBV7-8 and TRBJ1-4; TRBD1 matches at 8 bases. The germline CDR1 and CDR2 sequences are SGHVS and FQNEAQ. The CDR3 runs 17 residues. V lost 5 bases, J lost 7 bases, and 15 bases stayed unmatched. CDR3 DNA sequence: TGTGCCAGCAGCATCTCTCTGGGACAGGCGCAATTTGAAAAACTGTTTTTT. Protein: CASSISLGQAQFEKLFF.

The genes are TRBV27 and TRBJ1-2, with 9 bases aligning to TRBD1. CDR1 is MNHEY and CDR2 is SMNVEV in the germline V gene (reference sequence). The junction had 7 bases not matched to a gene; V was cut back by 6 bases and J by 5 bases. The CDR3 loop spans 14 amino acids. CDR3 in DNA: TGTGCCAGCAGGGGGGACAGGGATGGGTATGGCTACACCTTC. Residues: CASRGDRDGYGYTF.

This chain connects TRBV2 to TRBJ2-7; 7 bases match TRBD1. Losses at the gene ends were 3 bases for V and 1 base for J; bases not matched to a gene: 6. CDR1 SNHLY and CDR2 FYNNEI come from the germline V gene. This CDR3 has 15 amino acids. The chain's CDR3 is CASSEGRGKSYEQYF. CDR3 sequence (DNA): TGTGCCAGCAGTGAGGGCAGGGGGAAGTCCTACGAGCAGTACTTC.

The chain recombines TRBV29-1 with TRBJ1-4; D call uncertain. The CDR3 loop spans 13 amino acids. V was pared by 7 bases and J by 7 bases, with 16 bases between. Per germline, CDR1 SQVTM and CDR2 ANQGSEA. The CDR3 region has the DNA TGCAGCGGTGTCGGGTTGTATAGTGAAAAACTGTTTTTT. It is translated as CSGVGLYSEKLFF. The full variable domain, completed using reference TRBV29-1 and TRBJ1-4, is SAVISQKPSRDICQRGTSLTIQCQVDSQVTMMFWYRQQPGQSLTLIATANQGSEATYESGFVIDKFPISRPNLTFSTLTVSNMSPEDSSIYLCSGVGLYSEKLFFGSGTQLSVL.

As regards this clone: The sample carries other DNA sequences with the same CDR3. The chain employs TRBV4-1 and TRBJ1-3; D remains unclear. V lost 0 bases and J lost 4, with 10 bases in between. CDR3 length equals 15 residues. Looked up from germline, CDR1 is MGHRA and CDR2 is YSYEKL. The CDR3 DNA sequence: TGCGCCAGCAGCCAAGATCGGGGTTCAGGAAACACCATATATTTT. It is translated as CASSQDRGSGNTIYF.

This clone came up a few times. The chain uses TRBV2 and TRBJ1-3; the match to TRBD1 covers 8 bases. J lost 2 bases, V lost 8 bases, and 8 bases had no gene match. Per germline, CDR1 SNHLY and CDR2 FYNNEI. There are 15 residues in the CDR3. The CDR3 loop is CASPTGDEAGNTIYF. CDR3 bases: TGTGCCAGCCCGACAGGGGATGAAGCTGGAAACACCATATATTTT.

This clone was seen more than once but under ten times. The rearrangement uses TRBV3-1 (or the pseudogene TRBV3-2) and TRBJ2-5, with a tentative D call TRBD1 (6 bases). V lost 4 bases, J lost 5 bases, and 17 bases lay in between. The CDR3 spans 15 residues. Per germline, CDR1 LGHDT and CDR2 YNNKEL (reference sequence). CDR3 in amino acids: CASSPLVDSMETQYF. DNA for the CDR3: TGTGCCAGCAGCCCGCTTGTGGACAGTATGGAGACCCAGTACTTC.

The rearrangement links TRBV4-1 to TRBJ2-5, with 7 bases lining up with TRBD1. Losses at the gene ends were 0 bases for V and 6 bases for J; bases not matched to a gene: 7. CDR1 is MGHRA, CDR2 YSYEKL, per germline. This CDR3 has 15 residues. CDR3: CASSQDWDSLQTQYF. The CDR3 region has the DNA TGCGCCAGCAGCCAAGATTGGGACAGCCTACAGACCCAGTACTTC.

This chain connects TRBV7-2 to TRBJ2-2; D perhaps matches TRBD2 (5 bases). V was pared by 5 bases and J by 4 bases, with 8 bases between. The germline gives CDR1 SGHTA, CDR2 FQGNSA. The CDR3 totals 13 residues. In DNA form, the CDR3 reads TGTGCCAGCAGCCCTGAGGGCACCGGGGAGCTGTTTTTT. This sequence encodes CASSPEGTGELFF.

The rearrangement joins TRBV21-1 to TRBJ2-4; the table's D call, TRBD1, was not checked against the DNA. TRBV21-1 is classified as a pseudogene. CDR3 length: 16 amino acids. The CDR3 sequence: CASSKPHKIAKNIQYF. The DNA for the CDR3 is TGTGCCAGCAGCAAACCTCACAAGATAGCCAAAAACATTCAGTACTTC.

This clone was counted at least ten times. The V gene is TRBV28, the J gene TRBJ1-4; perhaps TRBD1 as D (5 bases). CDR1 MDHEN and CDR2 SYDVKM come from the germline V gene. V was cut by 7 bases and J by 2 bases, with 11 bases left in between. There are 14 residues in the CDR3. CDR3 nucleotides: TGTGCCAGCACCTCCAGGGTCACTAATGAAAAACTGTTTTTT. Translation gives CASTSRVTNEKLFF.

The chain uses TRBV9 and TRBJ1-1; perhaps TRBD1 as D (6 bases). Germline-derived CDR1 and CDR2 are SGDLS and YYNGEE. This CDR3 has 14 amino acids. Trimming took 3 bases from V and 1 from J, leaving 10 bases between them. Written as DNA, the CDR3 is TGTGCCAGCAGCGCCGAACAGGGGAACACTGAAGCTTTCTTT. This gives the protein CASSAEQGNTEAFF.

The CDR3 region has the DNA TGCGCCAGCAGCCAGGCGAGGGGCGGGGGGGCCACAGATACGCAGTATTTT. Translation: CASSQARGGGATDTQYF. The V call is TRBV4-1, the J call TRBJ2-3; TRBD2 matches 9 bases. V was clipped by 3 bases and J by 2 bases; unmatched bases: 9. The CDR3 spans 17 residues. CDR1 and CDR2 from the germline V gene are MGHRA and YSYEKL.

This chain links TRBV4-1 with TRBJ1-3; no clear D gene. Trimming shortened V by 2 bases and J by 0 bases, and 11 bases separated the two germline ends. The CDR3 has 16 amino acids. In germline, CDR1 is MGHRA, CDR2 YSYEKL. The CDR3 bases are TGCGCCAGCAGCCAATCAGGCGCAGACTCTGGAAACACCATATATTTT. Amino acids: CASSQSGADSGNTIYF.

The chain joins TRBV6-1 to TRBJ1-5; D unclear. CDR3 size: 17 residues. V lost 1 base, J lost 3 bases, and 16 bases lay in between. Germline V lookup: CDR1 MNHNS, CDR2 SASEGT. The CDR3 nucleotides are TGTGCCAGCAGTGAAGATGTGGGCCCCCCAACCAATCAGCCCCAGCATTTT. This codes for CASSEDVGPPTNQPQHF.

This clone was detected once. This sequence joins TRBV6-5 and TRBJ2-7; unclear D gene. This CDR3 spans 13 amino acids. Germline-derived CDR1 and CDR2 are MNHEY and SVGAGI. Trimming removed 2 bases from V and 6 bases from J, with 11 bases in between. The CDR3 bases are TGTGCCAGCAGTTACGCGACGCTAGGCGAGCAGTACTTC. This sequence encodes CASSYATLGEQYF.